These 31 T cell receptor beta chains were sequenced from one sample in a study of blood T cell repertoires in COVID-19. Clones were sequenced by immunoSEQ multiplex PCR, and TCRdb holds only the in-frame ones, with some missing. The table records about 34,000 clones, roughly three quarters of them present only once. The specimen was peripheral blood. All receptors derive from a human donor in a cohort sampled during active COVID-19.

V gene TRBV15 combines with J gene TRBJ2-3; 11 bases are a match to TRBD2. In germline, CDR1 is LNHNV, CDR2 YYDKDF (reference sequence). V lost 4 bases, J lost 1 base, and 7 bases stayed unmatched. This CDR3 is 17 amino acids long. Here the CDR3 reads CATSKEKTSGGTDTQYF. CDR3 nucleotide sequence: TGTGCCACCAGCAAAGAAAAGACTAGCGGGGGCACAGATACGCAGTATTTT.

V and J are TRBV11-2 and TRBJ2-7, with a possible D match to TRBD2 (6 bases). Trimming shortened V by 1 base and J by 6 bases, and 13 bases separated the two germline ends. This CDR3 region has 14 residues. Germline CDR1 reads SGHAT; CDR2 reads FQNNGV. This CDR3 is CASSLGLHGGEQYF. The CDR3 region has the DNA TGTGCCAGCAGCTTAGGGCTACACGGGGGCGAGCAGTACTTC.

This chain links TRBV9 with TRBJ2-3; a possible D gene is TRBD1 (6 bases). The CDR3 loop spans 13 amino acids. With 4 bases removed from V and 4 bases from J, the gap between germline ends came to 10 bases. CDR1 and CDR2 (germline): SGDLS, YYNGEE. CDR3 bases: TGTGCCAGCAGCCTAACAGGGTCAGATACGCAGTATTTT. Its translation: CASSLTGSDTQYF.

This clone was seen a few times. V gene TRBV19 combines with J gene TRBJ2-5; 9 bases match TRBD1. Germline V gene data show CDR1 as LNHDA and CDR2 as SQIVND (reference sequence). Losses at the gene ends were 5 bases for V and 4 bases for J; bases not matched to a gene: 5. The CDR3 extends over 14 amino acids. The CDR3 sequence: CASSSGDRAETQYF. In DNA form, the CDR3 reads TGTGCCAGTAGTTCCGGGGACAGGGCAGAGACCCAGTACTTC.

This clone came up once. This sample also contains other DNA sequences that code for the same CDR3. The CDR3: CASSPRTENTEAFF. The CDR3 coding sequence is TGTGCCAGCTCACCACGGACAGAGAACACTGAAGCTTTCTTT. The chain employs TRBV18 and TRBJ1-1; D is possibly TRBD1 (6 bases). In germline, CDR1 is KGHSH, CDR2 LQKENI. Trimming took off 1 base at V and 1 base at J, with 7 bases between the two ends. This CDR3 is built from 14 residues.

The rearrangement links TRBV6-5 to TRBJ1-4; perhaps TRBD1 as D (6 bases). V gave up 7 bases and J gave up 5 bases, with 17 bases separating them. Germline-derived CDR1 and CDR2 are MNHEY and SVGAGI. CDR3 length equals 15 residues. CDR3 sequence: CASIRNRVSNEKLFF. For the CDR3, the DNA is TGTGCCAGCATCAGAAACAGGGTCTCGAATGAAAAACTGTTTTTT.

The genes are TRBV15 and TRBJ1-4; a possible D gene is TRBD1 (5 bases). V was pared by 1 base and J by 7 bases, with 13 bases between. CDR1 is LNHNV and CDR2 is YYDKDF in the germline V gene (reference sequence). This CDR3 contains 15 residues. CDR3 loop: CATSRVAREGEKLFF. CDR3 DNA: TGTGCCACCAGCAGAGTGGCCAGGGAGGGTGAAAAACTGTTTTTT.

This chain joins TRBV6-5 and TRBJ2-7; 9 bases match TRBD2. Germline V gene data show CDR1 as MNHEY and CDR2 as SVGAGI. The CDR3 runs 14 residues. V lost 7 bases to trimming and J lost 4 bases; unmatched junction nucleotides: 8. This chain's CDR3 is CASTGREGRYEQYF. DNA for the CDR3: TGTGCCAGCACCGGGCGGGAGGGCCGTTACGAGCAGTACTTC.

The chain carries TRBV6-6 and TRBJ2-5; D perhaps matches TRBD2 (7 bases). The CDR3 has 14 amino acids. V lost 5 bases and J 1 base, leaving 11 bases between the germline ends. The germline V gene encodes CDR1 MNHNY and CDR2 SVGAGI (reference sequence). CDR3 sequence (DNA): TGTGCCAGCAGTGACGGGGGGCCCCAAGAGACCCAGTACTTC. Encoded protein: CASSDGGPQETQYF.

The V call is TRBV6-6, the J call TRBJ1-1; TRBD1 matches at 8 bases. This CDR3 contains 15 residues. Germline lookup yields CDR1 MNHNY and CDR2 SVGAGI (reference sequence). J lost 0 bases, V lost 6 bases, and 6 bases had no gene match. The CDR3 is CASRYLQGVNTEAFF. The CDR3 DNA reads as TGTGCCAGCAGGTACCTACAGGGGGTGAACACTGAAGCTTTCTTT.

In this sample, this clone turned up a few times. The chain couples TRBV7-9 to TRBJ1-2; 7 positions agree with TRBD1. Germline CDR1 is SEHNR and CDR2 is FQNEAQ (reference sequence). The CDR3 extends over 14 amino acids. V lost 5 bases, J lost 4 bases, and 7 bases stayed unmatched. The CDR3 reads CASSRDSAVYGYTF. DNA for the CDR3: TGTGCCAGCAGCCGGGACAGCGCGGTCTATGGCTACACCTTC.

J is TRBJ2-5 and V is TRBV7-2, with D tentatively TRBD2 (5 bases). The CDR3 totals 15 residues. V lost 1 base, J lost 5 bases, and 14 bases lay in between. Germline V CDR1 and CDR2: SGHTA, FQGNSA. The CDR3 loop is CASSLVTGLSETQYF. Written as DNA, the CDR3 is TGTGCCAGCAGCTTAGTCACGGGGTTAAGCGAGACCCAGTACTTC.

This sequence joins TRBV2 and TRBJ2-3; 8 bases map to TRBD2. The J segment lost 12 bases and the V segment lost 2 bases, leaving 7 bases of the junction unmatched. This CDR3 spans 13 amino acids. The germline gives CDR1 SNHLY, CDR2 FYNNEI. CDR3 protein: CASSERWRGDQYF. In DNA form, the CDR3 reads TGTGCCAGCAGTGAAAGGTGGCGGGGGGATCAGTATTTT.

This clone was seen more than once but under ten times. This rearrangement joins TRBV9 to TRBJ2-3, with TRBD2 matching over 7 bases. The length of the CDR3 is 16 residues. V gave up 3 bases and J gave up 1 base; unmatched junction bases: 8. CDR1 SGDLS and CDR2 YYNGEE come from the germline V gene. CDR3 in amino acids: CASSAPLAGGTDTQYF. As DNA, the CDR3 is TGTGCCAGCAGCGCACCCCTCGCGGGAGGCACAGATACGCAGTATTTT.

The chain recombines TRBV6-2 or TRBV6-3 with TRBJ1-1; 9 bases fit TRBD1. Trimming at V came to 5 bases and at J to 5 bases, leaving 6 bases not matched to a gene. Germline CDR1 and CDR2: MNHEY and SVGEGT. This CDR3 is built from 14 residues. The CDR3 DNA reads TGTGCCAGCAGTAAGGGACAGGGTGGTACTGAAGCTTTCTTT. This gives the protein CASSKGQGGTEAFF.

The rearrangement joins TRBV2 to TRBJ2-2; D ambiguous. This CDR3 is built from 16 residues. Trimming shortened V by 5 bases and J by 0 bases, and 13 bases separated the two germline ends. Looked up from germline, CDR1 is SNHLY and CDR2 is FYNNEI. The CDR3 bases are TGTGCCAGCAGTACCCGCCCAGCGTCGAACACCGGGGAGCTGTTTTTT. Its translation: CASSTRPASNTGELFF.

As DNA, the CDR3 is TGTGCCAGCAGCTTAGTGACAGTAAAGAGCGGGAGACCCTACAATGAGCAGTTCTTC. This gives the protein CASSLVTVKSGRPYNEQFF. V usage is TRBV7-9 and J usage is TRBJ2-1; TRBD2 agrees at 8 bases. CDR1 SEHNR and CDR2 FQNEAQ come from the germline V gene (reference sequence). The CDR3 length is 19 residues. V shed 1 base, J shed 2 bases, and the junction held 13 bases outside the gene matches.

The rearrangement links TRBV2 to TRBJ1-6; 8 positions agree with TRBD1. The J segment lost 9 bases and the V segment lost 6 bases, leaving 13 bases of the junction unmatched. This CDR3 has 16 residues. Germline lookup yields CDR1 SNHLY and CDR2 FYNNEI. The CDR3 sequence: CASSQEGRGQGSPLHF. The CDR3 DNA follows: TGTGCCAGCAGCCAGGAGGGCAGGGGGCAGGGTTCACCCCTCCACTTT.

The rearrangement links TRBV18 to TRBJ2-5; 7 positions agree with TRBD1. Germline values: CDR1 KGHSH, CDR2 LQKENI. V shed 0 bases and J 6 bases; nucleotides not matched to a gene: 10. This CDR3 is built from 16 residues. This CDR3 is CASSPPKGAVVKTQYF. CDR3 bases: TGTGCCAGCTCACCACCGAAGGGGGCCGTCGTAAAGACCCAGTACTTC.

The chain carries TRBV4-2 and TRBJ2-3; 8 bases line up with TRBD2. Germline trimming cut 0 bases from V and 1 base from J; bases unmatched to any gene: 6. The CDR3 sequence is 17 residues long. Germline V lookup: CDR1 LGHNA, CDR2 YNFKEQ. The CDR3 spells CASSQDLAGGGTDTQYF. The CDR3, as DNA: TGTGCCAGCAGCCAAGATCTCGCGGGAGGTGGCACAGATACGCAGTATTTT.

J is TRBJ2-5 and V is TRBV6-5; 9 bases match TRBD1. The germline V gene has CDR1 MNHEY and CDR2 SVGAGI. Trimming cost V 6 bases and J 5 bases; bases outside gene matches: 7. CDR3 length: 14 amino acids. CDR3 sequence: CASRTTGGWETQYF. The CDR3 bases are TGTGCCAGCAGGACGACAGGGGGATGGGAGACCCAGTACTTC.

The chain recombines TRBV19 with TRBJ2-2; 7 nucleotides align to TRBD2. This CDR3 is 14 amino acids long. Trimming removed 8 bases from V and 2 bases from J; junction bases left unmatched: 5. Per the germline V gene, CDR1 is LNHDA and CDR2 is SQIVND (reference sequence). CDR3 loop: CASSSGLNTGELFF. The CDR3 DNA reads as TGTGCCAGTTCTAGCGGACTCAACACCGGGGAGCTGTTTTTT.

This clone was picked up a small number of times. CDR3 sequence (DNA): TGTGCCAGCAGCTTTACGGGATTCACAGATACGCAGTATTTT. As protein: CASSFTGFTDTQYF. This rearrangement joins TRBV7-3 to TRBJ2-3; tentative D call: TRBD2 (5 bases). The CDR3 runs 14 residues. V lost 3 bases, J lost 2 bases, and 9 bases lay in between. Germline loops: CDR1 SGHTA, CDR2 FQGTGA.

This chain uses TRBV30 with TRBJ2-4, with D possibly being TRBD1 (6 bases). Germline CDR1 GTSNPN, CDR2 SVGIG (reference sequence). The CDR3 spans 14 residues. Trimming took 0 bases from V and 7 from J, leaving 13 bases between them. The CDR3 region is CAWSVPGARNIQYF. CDR3 bases: TGTGCCTGGAGTGTTCCAGGGGCGAGGAACATTCAGTACTTC.

The chain combines TRBV6-5 with TRBJ2-7; 9 bases line up with TRBD2. Germline V CDR1 and CDR2: MNHEY, SVGAGI. The CDR3 consists of 15 residues. With V trimmed by 4 bases and J by 1 base, 5 bases remained unmatched. The CDR3 is CASSSQRGVSYEQYF. The CDR3 DNA is TGTGCCAGCAGTTCTCAGCGGGGGGTATCCTACGAGCAGTACTTC.

The rearrangement uses TRBV5-6 and TRBJ1-2, with D hard to call. Germline loops: CDR1 SGHDT, CDR2 YYEEEE. Trimming stripped 2 bases from V and 0 bases from J, with 14 bases between. This CDR3 spans 16 amino acids. The DNA of the CDR3 is TGTGCCAGCAGCTTTGGAGGGAAACAAGCTAACTATGGCTACACCTTC. Its translation: CASSFGGKQANYGYTF.

The rearrangement links TRBV6-5 to TRBJ1-1; TRBD1 is a possible D gene (6 bases). Germline values: CDR1 MNHEY, CDR2 SVGAGI. The CDR3 totals 13 residues. V dropped 8 bases and J dropped 1 base, with 11 bases sitting between them. This CDR3 is CASLGQSNTEAFF. Written as DNA, the CDR3 is TGTGCCAGCTTGGGACAATCGAACACTGAAGCTTTCTTT.

The V and J genes are TRBV9 and TRBJ1-3, with a possible D match to TRBD1 (6 bases). Trimming left V 4 bases short and J 14 bases short, with 19 bases between. The CDR3 covers 13 residues. CDR1 SGDLS and CDR2 YYNGEE come from the germline V gene. The CDR3 protein is CASSPSAGGYLYF. The CDR3 nucleotides are TGTGCCAGCAGCCCCAGTGCGGGGGGCTACCTATATTTT.

CDR3 coding DNA: TGTGCCAGCAGCTTCTCAGGGGGCAAAGATACGCAGTATTTT. It yields the protein CASSFSGGKDTQYF. The chain has TRBV5-5 and TRBJ2-3; 8 bases are a match to TRBD1. J gave up 5 bases and V 2 bases, and 4 bases lay outside the gene matches. CDR1 and CDR2 (germline): SGHKS, YYEKEE (reference sequence). CDR3 size: 14 residues.

The count of this clone is one. Here the CDR3 reads CASSSRRGRGNSPLHF. The CDR3 DNA is TGTGCCAGCAGCTCCCGCAGGGGGCGCGGTAATTCACCCCTCCACTTT. The chain employs TRBV5-6 and TRBJ1-6; 8 bases are shared with TRBD1. Germline-derived CDR1 and CDR2 are SGHDT and YYEEEE. Trimming cost V 3 bases and J 6 bases; bases outside gene matches: 8. This CDR3 contains 16 residues.

This CDR3 reads CASSLARAGAGDTQYF. In nucleotides, the CDR3 is TGTGCCAGCAGCTTAGCCCGAGCGGGAGCGGGGGATACGCAGTATTTT. This chain joins TRBV7-2 and TRBJ2-3; 8 positions match TRBD2. The CDR3 has 16 residues. The V gene end was trimmed by 0 bases and the J gene end by 6 bases; junction bases not matched to a gene: 8. CDR1 is SGHTA, CDR2 FQGNSA, per germline.